The clone carrying this T cell receptor beta chain appeared a few times. Its antigen is not known. This sample is part of a study of CD8+ T cells in alopecia areata. The study's findings and limits: Mice showed TCR sharing more clearly than patients did, possibly owing to HLA.

As for treatment: oral pan-JAK inhibitor, 5-10 mg twice daily. Investigators isolated RNA and reverse transcribed it into cDNA to act as the sequencing template. Data came from immunoSEQ multiplex PCR; TCRdb stores just in-frame clones and leaves some out. The sample records fewer than 150,000 clones, around 82% being singletons. Trimming removed 4 bases from V and 0 bases from J, with 10 bases in between. There are 13 residues in the CDR3. Germline CDR1 SQVTM, CDR2 ANQGSEA. This TCR derives from a human donor with alopecia areata. The sequencing here drew on CD8+ T cells sorted from blood, taken at week 4, from a patient treated with tofacitinib. The chain joins TRBV29-1 to TRBJ2-7; D is possibly TRBD2 (5 bases). CDR3 sequence: CSVVGLTSYEQYF. In nucleotides, the CDR3 is TGCAGCGTTGTCGGACTGACCTCCTACGAGCAGTACTTC.